This passage covers 22 T cell receptor beta chains from one sample sequenced in a study of blood T cell repertoires in COVID-19. This table comes from immunoSEQ multiplex PCR, and its TCRdb copy is limited to in-frame clones, with some not included. The sample contains about 190,000 clones, around four fifths of which appear only once. The source material was peripheral blood. The source of these receptors is a human donor in a cohort sampled during active COVID-19.

The count of this clone is one. This chain links TRBV28 with TRBJ2-3; 8 nucleotides agree with TRBD2. V gave up 5 bases and J gave up 0 bases; unmatched junction bases: 7. The germline gives CDR1 MDHEN, CDR2 SYDVKM. This CDR3 has 16 residues. Here the CDR3 reads CASSGGAGDSTDTQYF. The CDR3 nucleotides are TGTGCCAGCAGTGGAGGAGCGGGAGATAGCACAGATACGCAGTATTTT.

To note about this clone: The sample contains more than one DNA sequence encoding this CDR3. This chain joins TRBV3-1 (or the pseudogene TRBV3-2) and TRBJ1-4, with D unresolved. This CDR3 is built from 13 residues. Trimming stripped 1 base from V and 4 bases from J, with 4 bases between. Germline CDR1 LGHDT, CDR2 YNNKEL (reference sequence). CDR3 in amino acids: CASSQGVNEKLFF. The CDR3 nucleotides read TGTGCCAGCAGCCAAGGAGTTAATGAAAAACTGTTTTTT.

This clone is a singleton in its sample. The rearrangement links TRBV21-1 to TRBJ2-1; TRBD2, the table's D call, was not compared with the DNA. TRBV21-1 represents a pseudogene. This CDR3 has 17 residues. This CDR3 is CASSKPGASGGYNEQFF. The DNA for the CDR3 is TGTGCCAGCAGCAAACCGGGGGCTAGCGGGGGATACAATGAGCAGTTCTTC.

This clone was recorded a few times. This sequence joins TRBV28 and TRBJ2-7; possible D gene TRBD2, 7 bases. The V end was cut by 6 bases, the J end by 3 bases, with 21 bases between. The germline CDR1 and CDR2 sequences are MDHEN and SYDVKM. The CDR3 loop spans 16 amino acids. CDR3 residues: CASRLGGAGYSYEQYF. CDR3 in DNA: TGTGCCAGCAGGTTGGGGGGGGCTGGATATAGCTACGAGCAGTACTTC.

This rearrangement joins TRBV11-2 to TRBJ2-2; D perhaps matches TRBD2 (5 bases). In germline, CDR1 is SGHAT, CDR2 FQNNGV. The CDR3 has 15 amino acids. V was shortened by 0 bases and J by 7 bases, with 12 bases between the two germline ends. CDR3 DNA: TGTGCCAGCAGCTTAGATCTGAGAGGGCGCGGGGAGCTGTTTTTT. Residues: CASSLDLRGRGELFF.

Here the CDR3 reads CASSPPNLGPGNTIYF. The DNA for the CDR3 is TGTGCCAGCTCACCACCGAATTTGGGGCCTGGAAACACCATATATTTT. This chain joins TRBV18 and TRBJ1-3, with D possibly TRBD1 on 5 matching bases. The V end lost 0 bases, the J end lost 2 bases, and 11 bases lay between the germline ends. There are 16 residues in the CDR3. Germline V CDR1 and CDR2: KGHSH, LQKENI.

This clone was recorded once. The V and J genes are TRBV6-5 and TRBJ2-3, with D perhaps TRBD2 (6 bases). Deletions cut 6 bases from V and 2 bases from J, with 12 bases between. The V gene's germline CDR1 is MNHEY and CDR2 SVGAGI. The CDR3 extends over 14 amino acids. This chain's CDR3 is CASRRGILTDTQYF. CDR3 in DNA: TGTGCCAGCAGGCGGGGCATACTCACAGATACGCAGTATTTT.

The rearrangement uses TRBV6-2 or TRBV6-3 and TRBJ1-2; D is possibly TRBD1 (5 bases). The CDR3 sequence is 12 residues long. V lost 5 bases, J lost 7 bases, and 11 bases lay in between. The V gene's germline CDR1 is MNHEY and CDR2 SVGEGT. In DNA, the CDR3 is TGTGCCAGCAGTCCCGCGGGGGGTGGCTACACCTTC. It translates to CASSPAGGGYTF.

The CDR3 sequence: CASSSTGVADTQYF. DNA for the CDR3: TGCGCCAGCAGCTCGACAGGAGTAGCAGATACGCAGTATTTT. The chain employs TRBV5-1 and TRBJ2-3; the D gene is possibly TRBD1 (6 bases). The CDR3 is 14 residues long. Germline V gene data show CDR1 as SGHRS and CDR2 as YFSETQ. The V and J ends lost 3 bases and 4 bases respectively, with 12 bases between them. The full variable domain, rest sourced from reference TRBV5-1 and TRBJ2-3, is KAGVTQTPRYLIKTRGQQVTLSCSPISGHRSVSWYQQTPGQGLQFLFEYFSETQRNKGNFPGRFSGRQFSNSRSEMNVSTLELGDSALYLCASSSTGVADTQYFGPGTRLTVL.

This clone was seen a single time. This chain connects TRBV6-5 to TRBJ2-7; no definite D call. Trimming removed 6 bases at V and 0 bases at J, with 9 bases between. Germline-derived CDR1 and CDR2 are MNHEY and SVGAGI. This CDR3 spans 13 amino acids. CDR3 nucleotides: TGTGCCAGCAGAGAGCGCTACTCCTACGAGCAGTACGTC. Translated: CASRERYSYEQYV.

The chain combines TRBV10-3 with TRBJ1-5; 9 positions agree with TRBD1. The CDR3 is 13 amino acids. V gave up 11 bases and J gave up 2 bases; unmatched junction bases: 4. CDR1 is ENHRY, CDR2 SYGVKD, per germline. This chain's CDR3 is CAVGDRGNQPQHF. The CDR3 nucleotides are TGTGCCGTGGGGGACAGGGGCAATCAGCCCCAGCATTTT.

The chain is built from TRBV15 and TRBJ2-1; unclear D gene. This CDR3 is 15 amino acids long. V lost 4 bases and J lost 6, with 16 bases in between. Germline assignment: CDR1 LNHNV and CDR2 YYDKDF (reference sequence). The CDR3 DNA sequence: TGTGCCACCAGCACGTCAGCCCCGAGGTTCAATGAGCAGTTCTTC. It specifies CATSTSAPRFNEQFF.

The chain recombines TRBV27 with TRBJ1-2; a weak D match, TRBD1 (5 bases). The V end lost 4 bases, the J end lost 2 bases, and 17 bases lay between the germline ends. Germline assignment: CDR1 MNHEY and CDR2 SMNVEV (reference sequence). The CDR3 has 16 residues. The CDR3 nucleotides read TGTGCCAGCAGTTCGACCGCCTCCCGGGGGAACTATGGCTACACCTTC. Amino acid sequence: CASSSTASRGNYGYTF.

The chain employs TRBV11-3 and TRBJ1-1; the D is unclear. V was shortened by 1 base and J by 5 bases, with 11 bases between the two germline ends. CDR3 length equals 14 residues. From germline, CDR1 is SGHNT and CDR2 YENEEA. Here the CDR3 reads CASSLVAGSTEAFF. CDR3 in DNA: TGTGCCAGCAGCTTAGTTGCTGGGAGTACTGAAGCTTTCTTT. The full variable domain, in which reference TRBV11-3 and TRBJ1-1 provide the parts outside the CDR3, is EAGVVQSPRYKIIEKKQPVAFWCNPISGHNTLYWYLQNLGQGPELLIRYENEEAVDDSQLPKDRFSAERLKGVDSTLKIQPAELGDSAVYLCASSLVAGSTEAFFGQGTRLTVV.

This sequence joins TRBV5-1 and TRBJ2-2; D is perhaps TRBD1 (6 bases). The V gene's germline CDR1 is SGHRS and CDR2 YFSETQ. The V end was cut by 1 base, the J end by 5 bases, with 18 bases between. This CDR3 spans 17 amino acids. The CDR3 protein is CASSLFDRRSGTGELFF. CDR3 nucleotides: TGCGCCAGCAGCTTGTTTGACAGGAGAAGCGGTACCGGGGAGCTGTTTTTT.

V and J are TRBV2 and TRBJ2-3; 8 bases line up with TRBD2. The germline V gene has CDR1 SNHLY and CDR2 FYNNEI. The CDR3 covers 14 residues. V lost 6 bases, J lost 1 base, and 3 bases stayed unmatched. As DNA, the CDR3 is TGTGCCAGCAGAACGGGACTAGGCACAGATACGCAGTATTTT. It encodes CASRTGLGTDTQYF.

V gene TRBV18 combines with J gene TRBJ1-2; tentatively, D is TRBD1 (6 bases). The CDR3 has 14 residues. The germline V gene encodes CDR1 KGHSH and CDR2 LQKENI. Trimming cost V 6 bases and J 4 bases, with 15 bases left between them. This chain's CDR3 is CASSREQGSYGYTF. The CDR3 coding sequence is TGTGCCAGCTCGCGAGAGCAGGGGAGCTATGGCTACACCTTC.

The V and J genes are TRBV18 and TRBJ1-2, with TRBD1 as a possible D gene (5 bases). The germline V gene encodes CDR1 KGHSH and CDR2 LQKENI. The CDR3 covers 15 residues. The V gene lost 3 bases and the J gene lost 4 bases, with 15 bases spanning the gap. CDR3 bases: TGTGCCAGCTCACCTCTCGACAGAGAGCTCTATGGCTACACCTTC. Its protein product is CASSPLDRELYGYTF.

The rearrangement links TRBV6-2 or TRBV6-3 to TRBJ1-1, with 10 bases fitting TRBD1. Per the germline V gene, CDR1 is MNHEY and CDR2 is SVGEGT. CDR3 length equals 16 residues. J was trimmed by 2 bases and V by 5 bases; bases with no gene match: 8. The CDR3 DNA reads as TGTGCCAGCAGTCAAAGACAGGGGGCTTTTAACACTGAAGCTTTCTTT. Its protein product is CASSQRQGAFNTEAFF.

The V call is TRBV5-6, the J call TRBJ2-7; D not resolved. Germline CDR1 reads SGHDT; CDR2 reads YYEEEE. Trimming removed 4 bases at V and 3 bases at J, with 5 bases between. The length of the CDR3 is 11 residues. In nucleotides, the CDR3 is TGTGCCAGCAGCAAATACTACGAGCAGTACTTC. Translated, it gives CASSKYYEQYF.

J is TRBJ1-3 and V is TRBV25-1; D is uncertain. V lost 6 bases and J lost 0, with 12 bases in between. CDR3 length equals 15 residues. CDR1 and CDR2 (germline): MGHDK, SYGVNS. CDR3 coding DNA: TGTGCCAGCAGCGGCAGGAAAAGCTCTGGAAACACCATATATTTT. It is translated as CASSGRKSSGNTIYF.

The genes are TRBV6-6 and TRBJ2-3; TRBD1 agrees at 10 bases. The CDR3 contains 15 residues. Per the germline V gene, CDR1 is MNHNY and CDR2 is SVGAGI (reference sequence). Trimming took 6 bases from V and 3 from J; bases not matched to a gene: 6. This CDR3 is CASRLGQGGTDTQYF. Here the CDR3 DNA reads TGTGCCAGCAGACTCGGACAGGGGGGGACAGATACGCAGTATTTT.